Listed here are 8 T cell receptor beta chains from one sample, sequenced in a study of T cells in Graves' hyperthyroidism and ophthalmopathy. From RNA transcripts, TCR beta CDR3 regions were amplified. The TCR CDR3 was amplified in a first-round RT-PCR using the HTBI primer set. MiXCR was run by TCRdb on the multiplex PCR reads, yielding one entry per CDR3 protein. Of over 200,000 distinct CDR3 sequences listed, about 18% are singletons. Specimen: blood. All receptors come from a middle-aged man with Graves' hyperthyroidism.

This clonotype has ten or more counts. The chain employs TRBV3-1 and TRBJ2-7, with D possibly being TRBD2 (5 bases). V was trimmed by 4 bases and J by 5 bases, leaving 21 bases between them. This CDR3 contains 16 residues. Germline CDR1 and CDR2: LGHDT and YNNKEL (reference sequence). DNA of the CDR3: TGTGCCAGCAGCCTCTCCACCGGCAGGATCGGGGACGAGCAGTACTTC. It translates to CASSLSTGRIGDEQYF.

This clonotype came up many times. The V and J genes are TRBV7-2 and TRBJ2-5; D uncertain. V dropped 5 bases and J dropped 5 bases, with 6 bases sitting between them. Looked up from germline, CDR1 is SGHTA and CDR2 is FQGNSA. CDR3 length: 11 amino acids. The CDR3 region is CASSRGETQYF. For the CDR3, the DNA is TGTGCCAGCAGCCGAGGCGAGACCCAGTACTTC.

The table lists this clonotype with many counts. The rearrangement links TRBV5-6 to TRBJ1-2; TRBD1 matches 9 bases. The CDR3 runs 14 residues. The germline gives CDR1 SGHDT, CDR2 YYEEEE. J gave up 3 bases and V 1 base, and 1 base lay outside the gene matches. CDR3 coding DNA: TGTGCCAGCAGCTTGAGGACAGGGGACTATGGCTACACCTTC. Translating gives CASSLRTGDYGYTF.

This clonotype was picked up many times. The J gene is TRBJ2-2, the V gene TRBV20-1; D is perhaps TRBD2 (6 bases). V was clipped by 2 bases and J by 6 bases, with 16 bases between them. Germline V gene sequence: CDR1 DFQATT, CDR2 SNEGSKA (reference sequence). This CDR3 has 15 residues. CDR3 bases: TGCAGTGCTAGATGGGGACGGGAGAAGGCCGGGGAGCTGTTTTTT. This translates into CSARWGREKAGELFF.

This clonotype came up many times. The chain is built from TRBV7-9 and TRBJ2-3, with D perhaps matching TRBD1 or TRBD2 (5 bases each). V was trimmed by 5 bases and J by 1 base, leaving 13 bases between them. CDR1 is SEHNR and CDR2 is FQNEAQ in the germline V gene (reference sequence). The CDR3 loop spans 15 amino acids. The CDR3 sequence is CASSRRGVGTDTQYF. CDR3 DNA: TGTGCCAGCAGCCGTAGGGGAGTCGGCACAGATACGCAGTATTTT.

This clonotype showed up many times. The V call is TRBV5-1, the J call TRBJ1-1; D may be TRBD1 (5 bases). With 3 bases removed from V and 1 base from J, the gap between germline ends came to 10 bases. Per the germline V gene, CDR1 is SGHRS and CDR2 is YFSETQ. The CDR3 has 14 residues. As DNA, the CDR3 is TGCGCCAGCAGCTCGACAGCCGGGAACACTGAAGCTTTCTTT. It yields the protein CASSSTAGNTEAFF.

This clonotype was seen ten or more times. The chain is built from TRBV28 and TRBJ2-7; D remains ambiguous. The CDR3 has 14 amino acids. V lost 5 bases and J 6 bases, leaving 17 bases between the germline ends. CDR1 MDHEN and CDR2 SYDVKM come from the germline V gene. This chain's CDR3 is CASSPPLVSAEQYF. CDR3 in DNA: TGTGCCAGCAGTCCCCCTCTAGTGTCCGCCGAGCAGTACTTC.

This clonotype was seen at least ten times. The V and J genes are TRBV30 and TRBJ2-2, with a weak D call TRBD2 (5 bases). With 4 bases removed from V and 11 bases from J, the gap between germline ends came to 14 bases. The CDR3 runs to 12 residues. Per the germline V gene, CDR1 is GTSNPN and CDR2 is SVGIG (reference sequence). Here the CDR3 reads CAWNPGPGELFF. CDR3 nucleotide sequence: TGTGCCTGGAATCCGGGCCCGGGAGAGCTGTTTTTT.